The 2 T cell receptor beta chains presented below share a single source sample, sequenced in a study of T cells after yellow fever vaccination. TCRdb used MiXCR to reprocess the 5' RACE reads, holding one entry per CDR3 protein. The sample has a few hundred thousand distinct CDR3 sequences; 6.9% are singletons. The sequencing used CD4+ T cells sorted from PBMCs, collected 15 days after the yellow fever booster vaccination. The receptor source for this set is a man younger than 45 who received the YFV17D yellow fever vaccine.

A few counts support this clonotype. The V call is TRBV20-1, the J call TRBJ2-5; 7 positions agree with TRBD2. Germline values: CDR1 DFQATT, CDR2 SNEGSKA (reference sequence). The CDR3 runs 16 residues. The junction had 14 bases not matched to a gene; V was cut back by 4 bases and J by 3 bases. The CDR3 region has the DNA TGCAGTGCTATACCATCGAGAGCGGGAAAAGAAGAGACCCAGTACTTC. Translating it yields CSAIPSRAGKEETQYF.

The chain joins TRBV20-1 to TRBJ1-4; 9 bases are a match to TRBD1. With V trimmed by 6 bases and J by 10 bases, 9 bases remained unmatched. The CDR3 totals 13 residues. Germline CDR1 DFQATT, CDR2 SNEGSKA (reference sequence). CDR3 in amino acids: CSARQGGSGKLFF. The DNA for the CDR3 is TGCAGTGCAAGACAGGGGGGTAGCGGAAAACTGTTTTTT.